Sequencing of this TCR beta chain was carried out in a study of lymphopenia after photon versus proton radiotherapy. Study observations and caveats: Photon-treated patients lost naive T cells and TCR diversity; proton-treated stayed stable. In patients who died, overall survival fell as post-nadir TCR diversity dropped more.

About this clone itself: Its antigen is as yet unknown.

TCRdb's table, derived via immunoSEQ multiplex PCR, lists solely in-frame clones and lacks some. The table has about 70,000 clones, more than 75% seen once. Trimming removed 5 bases at V and 4 bases at J, with 12 bases between. The CDR3 loop spans 14 amino acids. Germline lookup yields CDR1 LNHNV and CDR2 YYDKDF (reference sequence). This chain connects TRBV15 to TRBJ2-4, with D perhaps being TRBD1 or TRBD2 (6 bases each). Source: peripheral blood, taken from a patient treated with proton-based radiotherapy. This TCR came from a man at least 80 years old with esophageal cancer. CDR3 in DNA: TGTGCCACCAGCGCCGGGGGACAAAAAAACATTCAGTACTTC. Its protein is CATSAGGQKNIQYF.